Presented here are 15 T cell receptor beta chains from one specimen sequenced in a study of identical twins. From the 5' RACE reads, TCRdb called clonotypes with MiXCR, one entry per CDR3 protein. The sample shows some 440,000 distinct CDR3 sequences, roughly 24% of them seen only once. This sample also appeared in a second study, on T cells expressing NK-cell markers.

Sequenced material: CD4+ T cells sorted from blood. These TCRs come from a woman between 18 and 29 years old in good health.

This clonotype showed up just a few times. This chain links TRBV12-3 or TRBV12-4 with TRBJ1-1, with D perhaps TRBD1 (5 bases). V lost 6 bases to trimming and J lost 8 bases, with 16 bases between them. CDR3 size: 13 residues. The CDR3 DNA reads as TGTGCCAGCAGAGTTAACGGGGCGCCGGAAGCTTTCTTT. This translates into CASRVNGAPEAFF.

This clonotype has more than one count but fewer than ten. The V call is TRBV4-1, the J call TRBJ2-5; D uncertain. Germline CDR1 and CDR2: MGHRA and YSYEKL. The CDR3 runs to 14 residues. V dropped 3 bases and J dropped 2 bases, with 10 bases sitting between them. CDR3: CASSQVTEQETQYF. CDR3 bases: TGCGCCAGCAGCCAGGTTACAGAACAAGAGACCCAGTACTTC.

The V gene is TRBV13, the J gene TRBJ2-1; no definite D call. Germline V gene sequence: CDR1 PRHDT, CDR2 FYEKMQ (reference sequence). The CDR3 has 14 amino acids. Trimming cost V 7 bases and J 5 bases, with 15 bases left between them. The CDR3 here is CASNPRPTNNEQFF. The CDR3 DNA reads TGTGCCAGCAATCCGAGACCCACCAACAATGAGCAGTTCTTC.

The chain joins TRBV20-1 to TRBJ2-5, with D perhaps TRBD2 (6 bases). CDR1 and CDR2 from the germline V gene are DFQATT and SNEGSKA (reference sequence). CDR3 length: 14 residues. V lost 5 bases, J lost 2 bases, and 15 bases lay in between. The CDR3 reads CSAPEGRVQETQYF. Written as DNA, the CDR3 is TGCAGTGCTCCGGAGGGTAGGGTGCAAGAGACCCAGTACTTC.

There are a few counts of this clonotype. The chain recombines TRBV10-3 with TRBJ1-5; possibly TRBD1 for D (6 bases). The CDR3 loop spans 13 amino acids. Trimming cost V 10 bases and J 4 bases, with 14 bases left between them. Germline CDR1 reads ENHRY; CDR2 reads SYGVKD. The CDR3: CASGTQTNQPQHF. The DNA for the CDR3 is TGTGCCAGCGGGACACAAACAAATCAGCCCCAGCATTTT.

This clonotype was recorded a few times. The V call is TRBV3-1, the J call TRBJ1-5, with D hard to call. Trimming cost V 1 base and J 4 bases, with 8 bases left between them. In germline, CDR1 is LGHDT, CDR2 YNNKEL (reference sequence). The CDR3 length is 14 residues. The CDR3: CASSQGRGNQPQHF. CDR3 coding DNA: TGTGCCAGCAGCCAAGGGCGGGGAAATCAGCCCCAGCATTTT. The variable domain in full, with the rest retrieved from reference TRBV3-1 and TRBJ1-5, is DTAVSQTPKYLVTQMGNDKSIKCEQNLGHDTMYWYKQDSKKFLKIMFSYNNKELIINETVPNRFSPKSPDKAHLNLHINSLELGDSAVYFCASSQGRGNQPQHFGDGTRLSIL.

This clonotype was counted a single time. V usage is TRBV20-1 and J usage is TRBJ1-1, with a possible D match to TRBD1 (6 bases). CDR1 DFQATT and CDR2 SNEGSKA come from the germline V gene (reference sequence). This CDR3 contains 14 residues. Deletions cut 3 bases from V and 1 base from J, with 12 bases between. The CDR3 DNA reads TGCAGTGCTAGGATGGGGGGGCCGAACACTGAAGCTTTCTTT. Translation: CSARMGGPNTEAFF.

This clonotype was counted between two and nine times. The chain's CDR3 is CATHPGNSYNEQFF. The CDR3 DNA sequence: TGCGCCACCCACCCGGGGAACTCCTACAATGAGCAGTTCTTC. The rearrangement joins TRBV5-1 to TRBJ2-1; TRBD2 might be the D (5 bases). Trimming took off 9 bases at V and 0 bases at J, with 13 bases between the two ends. CDR1 is SGHRS and CDR2 is YFSETQ in the germline V gene. The CDR3 contains 14 residues.

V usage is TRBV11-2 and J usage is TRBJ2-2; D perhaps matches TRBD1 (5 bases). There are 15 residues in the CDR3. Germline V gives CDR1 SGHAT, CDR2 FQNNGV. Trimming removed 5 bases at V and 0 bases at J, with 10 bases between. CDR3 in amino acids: CASSPRATNTGELFF. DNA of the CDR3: TGTGCCAGCAGCCCCAGGGCGACGAACACCGGGGAGCTGTTTTTT. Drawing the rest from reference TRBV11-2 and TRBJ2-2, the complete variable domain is EAGVAQSPRYKIIEKRQSVAFWCNPISGHATLYWYQQILGQGPKLLIQFQNNGVVDDSQLPKDRFSAERLKGVDSTLKIQPAKLEDSAVYLCASSPRATNTGELFFGEGSRLTVL.

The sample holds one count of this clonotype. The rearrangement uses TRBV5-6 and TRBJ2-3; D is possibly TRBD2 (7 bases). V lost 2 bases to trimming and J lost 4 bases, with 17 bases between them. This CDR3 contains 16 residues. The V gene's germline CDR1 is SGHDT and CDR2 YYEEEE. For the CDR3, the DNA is TGTGCCAGCAGCTTATACGGGGGGCCCCCCGCAGATACGCAGTATTTT. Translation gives CASSLYGGPPADTQYF.

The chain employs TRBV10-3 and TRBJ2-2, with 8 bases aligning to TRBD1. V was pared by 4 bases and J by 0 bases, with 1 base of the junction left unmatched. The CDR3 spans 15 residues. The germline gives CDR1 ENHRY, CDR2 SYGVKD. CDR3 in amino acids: CAISGTGPNTGELFF. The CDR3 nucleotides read TGTGCCATCAGTGGGACAGGGCCGAACACCGGGGAGCTGTTTTTT.

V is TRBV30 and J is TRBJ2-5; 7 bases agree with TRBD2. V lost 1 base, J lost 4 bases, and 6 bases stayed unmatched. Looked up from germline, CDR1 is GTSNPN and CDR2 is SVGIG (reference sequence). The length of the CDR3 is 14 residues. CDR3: CAWSADWGGETQYF. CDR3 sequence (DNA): TGTGCCTGGAGTGCGGACTGGGGGGGAGAGACCCAGTACTTC. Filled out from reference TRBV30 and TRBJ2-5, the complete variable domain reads SQTIHQWPATLVQPVGSPLSLECTVEGTSNPNLYWYRQAAGRGLQLLFYSVGIGQISSEVPQNLSASRPQDRQFILSSKKLLLSDSGFYLCAWSADWGGETQYFGPGTRLLVL.

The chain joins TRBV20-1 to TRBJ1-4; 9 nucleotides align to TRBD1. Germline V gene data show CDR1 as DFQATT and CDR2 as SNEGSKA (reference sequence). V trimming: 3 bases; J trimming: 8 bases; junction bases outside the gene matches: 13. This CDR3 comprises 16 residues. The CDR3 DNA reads TGCAGTGCTAGTTTCATTGGGACAGGGTGGCAGGAAAAACTGTTTTTT. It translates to CSASFIGTGWQEKLFF.

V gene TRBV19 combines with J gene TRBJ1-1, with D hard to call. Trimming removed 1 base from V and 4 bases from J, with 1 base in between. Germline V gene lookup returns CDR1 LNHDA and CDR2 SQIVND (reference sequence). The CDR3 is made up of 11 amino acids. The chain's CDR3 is CASSIATEAFF. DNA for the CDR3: TGTGCCAGTAGTATAGCCACTGAAGCTTTCTTT.

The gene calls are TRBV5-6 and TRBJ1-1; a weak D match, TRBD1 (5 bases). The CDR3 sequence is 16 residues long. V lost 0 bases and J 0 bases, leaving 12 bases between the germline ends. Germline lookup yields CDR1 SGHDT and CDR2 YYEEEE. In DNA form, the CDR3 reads TGTGCCAGCAGCTTGGTGGTGGGGGTCATGAACACTGAAGCTTTCTTT. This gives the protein CASSLVVGVMNTEAFF.